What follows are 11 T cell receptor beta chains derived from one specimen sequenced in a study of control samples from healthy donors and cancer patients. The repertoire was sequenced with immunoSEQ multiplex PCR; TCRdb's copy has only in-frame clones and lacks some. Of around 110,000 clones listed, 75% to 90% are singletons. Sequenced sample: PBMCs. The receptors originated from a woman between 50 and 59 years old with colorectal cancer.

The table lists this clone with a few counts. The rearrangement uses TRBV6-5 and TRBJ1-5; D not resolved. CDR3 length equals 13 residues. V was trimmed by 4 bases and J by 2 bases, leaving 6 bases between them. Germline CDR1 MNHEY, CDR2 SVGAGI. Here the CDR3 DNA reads TGTGCCAGCAGTTTGGCGGGCAATCAGCCCCAGCATTTT. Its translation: CASSLAGNQPQHF.

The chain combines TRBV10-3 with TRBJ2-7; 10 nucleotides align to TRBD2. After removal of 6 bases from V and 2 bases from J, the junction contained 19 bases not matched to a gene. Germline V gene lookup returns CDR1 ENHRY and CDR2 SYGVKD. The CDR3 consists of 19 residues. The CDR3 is CAISRSSEASGSLTYEQYF. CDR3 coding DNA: TGTGCCATCAGCCGGAGCTCTGAGGCTAGCGGGAGTTTGACCTACGAGCAGTACTTC.

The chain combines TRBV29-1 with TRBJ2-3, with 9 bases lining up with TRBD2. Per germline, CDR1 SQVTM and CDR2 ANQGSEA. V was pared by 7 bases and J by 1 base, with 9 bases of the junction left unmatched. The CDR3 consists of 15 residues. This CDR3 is CSGGRGRARTDTQYF. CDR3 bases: TGCAGCGGTGGTCGCGGGAGGGCCCGCACAGATACGCAGTATTTT.

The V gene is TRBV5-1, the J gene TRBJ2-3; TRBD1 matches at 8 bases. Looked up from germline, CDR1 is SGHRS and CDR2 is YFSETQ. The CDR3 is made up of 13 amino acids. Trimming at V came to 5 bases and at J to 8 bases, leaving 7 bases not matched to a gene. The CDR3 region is CASSVTGAGTQYF. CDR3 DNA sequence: TGCGCCAGCAGTGTGACAGGGGCGGGTACGCAGTATTTT.

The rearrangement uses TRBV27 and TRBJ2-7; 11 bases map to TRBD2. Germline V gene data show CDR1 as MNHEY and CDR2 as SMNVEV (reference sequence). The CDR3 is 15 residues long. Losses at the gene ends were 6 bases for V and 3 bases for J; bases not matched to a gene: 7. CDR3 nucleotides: TGTGCCAGCAGGACCCTGGGACTAGCGGACTACGAGCAGTACTTC. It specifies CASRTLGLADYEQYF.

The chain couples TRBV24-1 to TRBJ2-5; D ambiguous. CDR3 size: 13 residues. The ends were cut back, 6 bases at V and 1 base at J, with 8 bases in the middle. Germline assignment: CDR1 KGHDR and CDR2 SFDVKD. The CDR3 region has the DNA TGTGCCACCAGTCCGGGTGCCCAAGAGACCCAGTACTTC. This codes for CATSPGAQETQYF.

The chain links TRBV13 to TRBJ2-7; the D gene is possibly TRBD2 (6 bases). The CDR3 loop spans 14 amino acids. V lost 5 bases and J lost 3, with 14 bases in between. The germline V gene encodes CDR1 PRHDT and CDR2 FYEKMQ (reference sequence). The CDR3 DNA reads TGTGCCAGCAGCCAACCGGGACTGAACTACGAGCAGTACTTC. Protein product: CASSQPGLNYEQYF.

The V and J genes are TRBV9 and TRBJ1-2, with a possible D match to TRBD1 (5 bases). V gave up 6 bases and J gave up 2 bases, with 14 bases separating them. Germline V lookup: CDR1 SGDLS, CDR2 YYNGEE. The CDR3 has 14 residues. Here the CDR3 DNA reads TGTGCCAGCACCCCCAGCGGGGCGAACTATGGCTACACCTTC. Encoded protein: CASTPSGANYGYTF.

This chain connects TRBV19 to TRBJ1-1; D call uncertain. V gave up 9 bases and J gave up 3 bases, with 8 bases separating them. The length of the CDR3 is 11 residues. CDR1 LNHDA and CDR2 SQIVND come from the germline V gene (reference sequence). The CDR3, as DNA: TGTGCCAGCTGGGCGGACACTGAAGCTTTCTTT. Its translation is CASWADTEAFF.

CDR3 sequence (DNA): TGTGCCAGCAGTTTACGGGCAGGATACGAGCAGTACTTC. Translating it yields CASSLRAGYEQYF. The chain links TRBV27 to TRBJ2-7; D unclear. Per germline, CDR1 MNHEY and CDR2 SMNVEV (reference sequence). Trimming removed 2 bases from V and 4 bases from J, with 9 bases in between. There are 13 residues in the CDR3.

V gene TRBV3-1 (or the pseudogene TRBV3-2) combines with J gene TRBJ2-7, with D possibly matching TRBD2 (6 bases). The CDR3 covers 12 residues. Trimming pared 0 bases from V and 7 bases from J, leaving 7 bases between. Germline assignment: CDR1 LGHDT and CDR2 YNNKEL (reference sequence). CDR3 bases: TGTGCCAGCAGCCAAGAGGGGGGAGAGCAGTACTTC. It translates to CASSQEGGEQYF.